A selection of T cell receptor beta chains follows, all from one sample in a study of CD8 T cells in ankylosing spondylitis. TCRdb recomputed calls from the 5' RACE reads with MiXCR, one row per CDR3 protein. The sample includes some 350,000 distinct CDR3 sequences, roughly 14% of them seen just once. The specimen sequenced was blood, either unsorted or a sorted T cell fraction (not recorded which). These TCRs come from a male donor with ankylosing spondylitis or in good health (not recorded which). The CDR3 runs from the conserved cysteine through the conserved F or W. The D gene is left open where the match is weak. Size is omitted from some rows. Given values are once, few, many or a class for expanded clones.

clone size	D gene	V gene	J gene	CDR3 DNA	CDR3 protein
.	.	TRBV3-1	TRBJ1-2	TGTGCCAGCAGCCCGCCGGGCCGCCGGCTGGATGGCTACACCTTC	CASSPPGRRLDGYTF
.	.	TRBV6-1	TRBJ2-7	TGTGCCAGCAGTGAAGTTACTTATCCCCCCTACGAGCAGTACTTC	CASSEVTYPPYEQYF
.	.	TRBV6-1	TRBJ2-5	TGTGCCAGCAGTCCGCGGGGGCAGAGGGCCCAGTACTTC	CASSPRGQRAQYF
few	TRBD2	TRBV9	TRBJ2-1	TGTGCCAGCAGCGTAGACGGCGGGGGGCCCACAGGGACGCAGTTCTTC	CASSVDGGGPTGTQFF
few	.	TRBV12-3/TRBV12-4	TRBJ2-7	TGTGCCAGCAGACCCCAGGGTCCCGGCGAGCAGTACTTC	CASRPQGPGEQYF
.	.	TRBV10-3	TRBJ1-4	TGTGCCATCAGTGGGGAGATTGATGAAAAACTGTTTTTT	CAISGEIDEKLFF
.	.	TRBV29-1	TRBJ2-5	TGCAGCGTTGATAAGGTTACAGAGACCCAGTACTTC	CSVDKVTETQYF
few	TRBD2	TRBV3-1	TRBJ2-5	TGTGCCAGCAGCCTCTCGACTAGCGGGCGTCGGGAGACCCAGTACTTC	CASSLSTSGRRETQYF
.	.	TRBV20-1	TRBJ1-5	TGCAGTGCTGAAACCGCGAGGAATCAGCCCCAGCATTTT	CSAETARNQPQHF
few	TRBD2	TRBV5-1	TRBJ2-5	TGCGCCAGCAGCATCGGGACTAGCGGGGGGCAAGAGACCCAGTACTTC	CASSIGTSGGQETQYF
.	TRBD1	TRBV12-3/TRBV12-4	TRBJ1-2	TGTGCCAGCAGTTTTAACACAGGGACAGGGGGGAACTATGGCTACACCTTC	CASSFNTGTGGNYGYTF
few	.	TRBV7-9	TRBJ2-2	TGTGCCAGCAGCTTAGTAGTCCTGCGGGACACCGGGGAGCTGTTTTTT	CASSLVVLRDTGELFF
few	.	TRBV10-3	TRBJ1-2	TGTGCCATCAGTGAGTCGACCCTGTATGGCTACACCTTC	CAISESTLYGYTF
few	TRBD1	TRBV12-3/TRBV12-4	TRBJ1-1	TGTGCCAGCAGGCCGGGACAGGGGAGCACTGAAGCTTTCTTT	CASRPGQGSTEAFF
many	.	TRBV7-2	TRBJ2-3	TGTGCCAGCAGCTCTCCAGGTGATACGCAGTATTTT	CASSSPGDTQYF
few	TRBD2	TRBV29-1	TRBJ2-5	TGCAGCGTGACTAGCGGGAGCCAAGAGACCCAGTACTTC	CSVTSGSQETQYF
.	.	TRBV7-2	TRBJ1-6	TGTGCCAGCAGCTTAGCGCAAACCCTGCAATCACCCCTCCACTTT	CASSLAQTLQSPLHF
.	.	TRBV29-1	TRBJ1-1	TGCAGCGTTGACCCGGGCGCTGAAGCTTTCTTT	CSVDPGAEAFF
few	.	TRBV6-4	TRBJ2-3	TGTGCCAGCAGTGACTCAGAGCGAAGGAAAGATACGCAGTATTTT	CASSDSERRKDTQYF
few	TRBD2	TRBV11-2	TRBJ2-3	TGTGCCAGCAGTCAACCACGGTATAGCGGGGGGGCTCGAGATACGCAGTATTTT	CASSQPRYSGGARDTQYF
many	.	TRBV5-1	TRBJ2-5	TGTGCCAGCAGGGATCAAGAGACCCAGTACTTC	CASRDQETQYF